Below, 13 T cell receptor beta chains from the same sample are listed, as sequenced in a study of cytomegalovirus exposure and HLA in healthy donors. The primer mix had 60 Vbeta and 13 Jbeta primers. This table comes from immunoSEQ multiplex PCR, and its TCRdb copy is limited to in-frame clones, with some not included. The sample shows about 130,000 clones, around 84% of them seen only once. Sequencing was done on a sample of PBMCs. The receptors were sampled from a young woman in good health and CMV-seropositive.

The CDR3 DNA reads TGTGCCAGTAGTATAGAAGGGGCGAACACTGAAGCTTTCTTT. It encodes CASSIEGANTEAFF. V is TRBV19 and J is TRBJ1-1, with a possible D match to TRBD1 (5 bases). The CDR3 spans 14 residues. Trimming cost V 0 bases and J 1 base, with 6 bases left between them. In germline, CDR1 is LNHDA, CDR2 SQIVND (reference sequence). The complete variable domain, with remaining parts taken from reference TRBV19 and TRBJ1-1, reads DGGITQSPKYLFRKEGQNVTLSCEQNLNHDAMYWYRQDPGQGLRLIYYSQIVNDFQKGDIAEGYSVSREKKESFPLTVTSAQKNPTAFYLCASSIEGANTEAFFGQGTRLTVV.

This clone came up once. The chain links TRBV6-1 to TRBJ1-6; D remains ambiguous. The CDR3 has 15 residues. Germline CDR1 and CDR2: MNHNS and SASEGT. V shed 6 bases and J shed 0 bases, with 9 bases lying between them. CDR3 loop: CASSSGSSYNSPLHF. The CDR3 DNA sequence: TGTGCCAGCAGCTCGGGGAGCTCCTATAATTCACCCCTCCACTTT.

This chain joins TRBV9 and TRBJ1-4; maybe TRBD1 (5 bases). The ends were cut back, 2 bases at V and 7 bases at J, with 15 bases in the middle. Germline lookup yields CDR1 SGDLS and CDR2 YYNGEE. This CDR3 is 15 amino acids long. The CDR3 region is CASSVTGTNREKLFF. The CDR3 coding sequence is TGTGCCAGCAGCGTGACCGGGACTAATCGTGAAAAACTGTTTTTT.

The gene calls are TRBV6-1 and TRBJ2-3; 11 bases line up with TRBD2. Germline loops: CDR1 MNHNS, CDR2 SASEGT. Trimming took 7 bases from V and 1 from J; bases not matched to a gene: 1. The CDR3 covers 14 residues. The DNA of the CDR3 is TGTGCCAGCAAGACTAGCGGGGGCACAGATACGCAGTATTTT. Protein: CASKTSGGTDTQYF.

V usage is TRBV7-6 and J usage is TRBJ2-5; the D gene is possibly TRBD1 (6 bases). The germline V and J ends were trimmed by 5 bases and 5 bases, with 15 bases remaining between them. The germline V gene has CDR1 SGHVS and CDR2 FNYEAQ. There are 14 residues in the CDR3. The CDR3 is CASSTTGRGETQYF. Here the CDR3 DNA reads TGTGCCAGCAGCACGACAGGTCGTGGGGAGACCCAGTACTTC.

The rearrangement uses TRBV5-1 and TRBJ1-1; 8 bases are a match to TRBD1. J lost 0 bases, V lost 0 bases, and 4 bases had no gene match. CDR3 length equals 16 residues. Germline CDR1 reads SGHRS; CDR2 reads YFSETQ. CDR3 sequence: CASSLDDRGMNTEAFF. DNA for the CDR3: TGCGCCAGCAGCTTGGATGACAGGGGCATGAACACTGAAGCTTTCTTT.

The CDR3 nucleotides are TGTGCCAGCAGCCAATTCTCCGGGACAGGGGTTCAGCCCCAGCATTTT. This codes for CASSQFSGTGVQPQHF. The chain has TRBV9 and TRBJ1-5, with 10 positions matching TRBD1. Germline values: CDR1 SGDLS, CDR2 YYNGEE. The CDR3 is made up of 16 amino acids. V trimming: 4 bases; J trimming: 6 bases; junction bases outside the gene matches: 10.

The chain joins TRBV5-6 to TRBJ1-6; D gene uncertain. CDR1 and CDR2 (germline): SGHDT, YYEEEE. CDR3 size: 15 residues. Trimming left V 0 bases short and J 4 bases short, with 8 bases between. CDR3 nucleotides: TGTGCCAGCAGCTTGGTGTCAGATTATAATTCACCCCTCCACTTT. The encoded protein is CASSLVSDYNSPLHF.

This chain links TRBV19 with TRBJ2-5; D remains ambiguous. V was pared by 3 bases and J by 4 bases, with 12 bases between. The CDR3 runs 14 residues. The germline V gene has CDR1 LNHDA and CDR2 SQIVND (reference sequence). The chain's CDR3 is CASSMAQHGETQYF. The CDR3 nucleotides are TGTGCCAGTAGTATGGCACAACATGGAGAGACCCAGTACTTC. Using reference TRBV19 and TRBJ2-5 for the parts outside the CDR3, the full variable domain is DGGITQSPKYLFRKEGQNVTLSCEQNLNHDAMYWYRQDPGQGLRLIYYSQIVNDFQKGDIAEGYSVSREKKESFPLTVTSAQKNPTAFYLCASSMAQHGETQYFGPGTRLLVL.

The chain uses TRBV6-5 and TRBJ1-2, with D possibly TRBD1 on 6 matching bases. V shed 6 bases and J shed 7 bases, with 12 bases lying between them. Germline V CDR1 and CDR2: MNHEY, SVGAGI. CDR3 length: 12 residues. The CDR3 region is CASSPTGGGYTF. The CDR3 DNA is TGTGCCAGCAGCCCGACAGGAGGTGGCTACACCTTC.

The V and J genes are TRBV7-8 and TRBJ1-2, with no clear D. The length of the CDR3 is 14 residues. The V and J ends lost 1 base and 2 bases respectively, with 8 bases between them. Germline values: CDR1 SGHVS, CDR2 FQNEAQ. The CDR3 nucleotides are TGTGCCAGCAGCTTAGTTACAATCAACTATGGCTACACCTTC. This translates into CASSLVTINYGYTF.

This sequence joins TRBV5-6 and TRBJ1-5; D is undetermined. Germline V gene data show CDR1 as SGHDT and CDR2 as YYEEEE. The CDR3 has 13 amino acids. The V gene lost 3 bases and the J gene lost 3 bases, with 7 bases spanning the gap. CDR3 bases: TGTGCCAGCAGCTCCGGGATCAATCAGCCCCAGCATTTT. It translates to CASSSGINQPQHF.

The CDR3 region has the DNA TGCGCCAGCAGGATCGAAGGGGGACCCTACGAGCAGTACTTC. Amino acids: CASRIEGGPYEQYF. The rearrangement uses TRBV5-1 and TRBJ2-5, with D possibly being TRBD1 (6 bases). The J call may be wrong; the DNA end is better matched by TRBJ2-7. CDR3 size: 14 residues. Germline lookup yields CDR1 SGHRS and CDR2 YFSETQ.